This T cell receptor (beta chain) was captured by sequencing in a study of vaccination effects on CD4 cells after COVID-19. Before sequencing, viral peptide pools were used by the ViraFEST assay to expand antigen-specific CD4+ T cells. Following 10 days of culture, CD4+ T cells were isolated. Absence of prior SARS-CoV-2 infection characterized the vaccine recipients, who showed negative nucleocapsid antibodies. As for this clone: Its antigen remains unknown.

Using immunoSEQ multiplex PCR, the repertoire was profiled, and TCRdb retains in-frame clones only, with some absent. The table has 27,000 or so clones, roughly two thirds seen once. V gave up 0 bases and J gave up 6 bases; unmatched junction bases: 6. CDR1 is SGHRS, CDR2 YFSETQ, per germline. This CDR3 has 14 amino acids. The source is a human donor who received a COVID-19 vaccine. The material was CD4+ T cells from PBMCs cultured with SARS-CoV-2 spike peptides, obtained before COVID-19 vaccination. The chain joins TRBV5-1 to TRBJ2-7; 7 bases map to TRBD1. CDR3 nucleotide sequence: TGCGCCAGCAGCTTGGAGGGGGCGGGTGGCGAGCAGTACTTC. Translating it yields CASSLEGAGGEQYF. Looking up the rest from reference TRBV5-1 and TRBJ2-7 gives the full variable domain: KAGVTQTPRYLIKTRGQQVTLSCSPISGHRSVSWYQQTPGQGLQFLFEYFSETQRNKGNFPGRFSGRQFSNSRSEMNVSTLELGDSALYLCASSLEGAGGEQYFGPGTRLTVT.